The T cell receptor (beta chain) under discussion was sequenced for a study of blood T cell repertoires in COVID-19. The V end lost 11 bases, the J end lost 3 bases, and 13 bases lay between the germline ends. The CDR3 sequence is 13 residues long. CDR1 is KGHDR and CDR2 is SFDVKD in the germline V gene. Original data processing: Estimation of nucleated cell counts relied on the amplification of reference gene primers. Method: immunoSEQ multiplex PCR; TCRdb's copy keeps in-frame clones and lacks some. V, J and clone size are taken as reported in that table, and D and trimming were inferred from the DNA itself. The sample contains some 71,000 clones, more than 65% of which appear only once.

The chain uses TRBV24-1 and TRBJ1-5, with a possible D match to TRBD1 (6 bases). The origin of this receptor is a woman in her forties or fifties with acute or convalescent COVID-19. The sample taken for sequencing was peripheral blood. The chain's CDR3 is CASSKGDNQPQHF. In DNA, the CDR3 is TGTGCCAGCTCGAAGGGGGACAATCAGCCCCAGCATTTT.